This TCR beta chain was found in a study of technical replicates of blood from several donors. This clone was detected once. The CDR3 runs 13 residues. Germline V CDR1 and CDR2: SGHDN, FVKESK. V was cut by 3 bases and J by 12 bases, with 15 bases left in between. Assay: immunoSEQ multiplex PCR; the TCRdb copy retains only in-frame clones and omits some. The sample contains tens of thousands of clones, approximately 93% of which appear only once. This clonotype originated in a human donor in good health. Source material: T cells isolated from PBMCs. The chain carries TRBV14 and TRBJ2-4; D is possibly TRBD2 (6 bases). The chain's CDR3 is CASSQSGGATQYF. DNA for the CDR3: TGTGCCAGCAGCCAGAGTGGAGGGGCTACTCAGTACTTC.